The 15 T cell receptor beta chains below were found in one sample sequenced in a study of shared clonotypes between healthy human individuals. Sequenced by immunoSEQ multiplex PCR; TCRdb stores in-frame clones only, minus some. In the table there are about 2.3 million clones, approximately 90% of which are singletons. Sequencing was performed on naive CD4+ T cells from PBMCs. Subset here: CD45RA+ positively selected. The receptors stem from a man younger than 30 in good health. Some clones in this sample may be carry-over from other donors' samples.

Concerning this clone: The same CDR3 also results from other DNA sequences found in this sample. The chain combines TRBV7-3 with TRBJ2-1; TRBD2 matches at 15 bases. CDR1 and CDR2 (germline): SGHTA, FQGTGA. After removal of 4 bases from V and 7 bases from J, the junction contained 2 bases not matched to a gene. The CDR3 loop spans 15 amino acids. CDR3 sequence (DNA): TGTGCCAGCAGCTCGGGACTAGCGGGAGGTAATGAGCAGTTCTTC. It translates to CASSSGLAGGNEQFF.

J is TRBJ1-2 and V is TRBV7-9, with D uncertain. This CDR3 is built from 15 residues. Germline V gene lookup returns CDR1 SEHNR and CDR2 FQNEAQ (reference sequence). V gave up 2 bases and J gave up 5 bases, with 15 bases separating them. CDR3 amino acids: CASSLFAQEAYGYTF. Here the CDR3 DNA reads TGTGCCAGCAGCTTATTTGCGCAGGAGGCATATGGCTACACCTTC.

The chain recombines TRBV5-1 with TRBJ1-5, with D possibly TRBD1 on 6 matching bases. Per the germline V gene, CDR1 is SGHRS and CDR2 is YFSETQ. The V gene lost 4 bases and the J gene lost 6 bases, with 17 bases spanning the gap. This CDR3 comprises 15 residues. CDR3 sequence reads: CASSEGVGPPQPQHF. Written as DNA, the CDR3 is TGCGCCAGCAGCGAGGGGGTAGGGCCTCCTCAGCCCCAGCATTTT.

The DNA for the CDR3 is TGTGCCAGCAGTTTAGATGGCAGGACCAGCAAAGCTTTCTTT. It translates to CASSLDGRTSKAFF. The chain is built from TRBV27 and TRBJ1-1; D gene ambiguous. CDR3 size: 14 residues. Trimming stripped 2 bases from V and 9 bases from J, with 16 bases between. Germline V CDR1 and CDR2: MNHEY, SMNVEV (reference sequence).

This clone has more than one count but fewer than ten. This rearrangement joins TRBV6-5 to TRBJ1-1; D unresolved. V was trimmed by 6 bases and J by 1 base, leaving 12 bases between them. Germline CDR1 and CDR2: MNHEY and SVGAGI. The CDR3 is 14 amino acids. CDR3 region: CASSPEWGNTEAFF. The CDR3 coding sequence is TGTGCCAGCAGCCCAGAGTGGGGGAACACTGAAGCTTTCTTT.

The chain links TRBV13 to TRBJ2-1, with 9 positions matching TRBD2. The germline gives CDR1 PRHDT, CDR2 FYEKMQ (reference sequence). V dropped 1 base and J dropped 1; count of bases not matched to a gene: 2. The CDR3 covers 16 residues. The CDR3 nucleotides read TGTGCCAGCAGCTTAGAGCTAGCGGGATCCTACAATGAGCAGTTCTTC. It translates to CASSLELAGSYNEQFF.

This chain links TRBV6-6 with TRBJ2-2; 7 nucleotides align to TRBD1. Germline CDR1 is MNHNY and CDR2 is SVGAGI (reference sequence). The trim removed 6 bases at V and 4 bases at J, leaving 11 bases unmatched. This CDR3 region has 16 residues. The CDR3 bases are TGTGCCAGCAGCGGCGGCCAGGGGGTAGTCACCGGGGAGCTGTTTTTT. This sequence encodes CASSGGQGVVTGELFF.

This clone was seen more than once but under ten times. The genes are TRBV28 and TRBJ1-1; 7 nucleotides line up with TRBD1. Germline CDR1 is MDHEN and CDR2 is SYDVKM. Losses at the gene ends were 4 bases for V and 4 bases for J; bases not matched to a gene: 6. The CDR3 consists of 14 residues. CDR3 protein: CASSSRQGATEAFF. CDR3 DNA sequence: TGTGCCAGCAGTTCTCGACAGGGTGCCACTGAAGCTTTCTTT.

Note on this clone: The sample has other DNA sequences that encode this CDR3 too. The chain uses TRBV6-6 and TRBJ1-1; 7 nucleotides line up with TRBD1. The V gene end was trimmed by 6 bases and the J gene end by 2 bases; junction bases not matched to a gene: 3. CDR1 is MNHNY and CDR2 is SVGAGI in the germline V gene (reference sequence). The CDR3 runs to 13 residues. CDR3 sequence (DNA): TGTGCCAGCAGACGACAGGGCAACACTGAAGCTTTCTTT. Translation gives CASRRQGNTEAFF.

This sequence joins TRBV6-6 and TRBJ2-7, with a possible D match to TRBD2 (7 bases). CDR1 and CDR2 (germline): MNHNY, SVGAGI (reference sequence). This CDR3 is built from 15 residues. The germline V and J ends were trimmed by 7 bases and 4 bases, with 20 bases remaining between them. The CDR3 DNA is TGTGCCAGCACCTACTCGGGCGGGGGCGAATACGAGCAGTACTTC. Its translation: CASTYSGGGEYEQYF.

This chain connects TRBV11-2 to TRBJ2-5, with D unclear. The CDR3 is 13 residues long. CDR1 and CDR2 from the germline V gene are SGHAT and FQNNGV. Trimming removed 1 base at V and 5 bases at J, with 8 bases between. DNA for the CDR3: TGTGCCAGCAGCTTAGCCTCTGGGGAGACCCAGTACTTC. This codes for CASSLASGETQYF.

J is TRBJ2-7 and V is TRBV28; D is unclear. The CDR3 spans 12 residues. Between the trimmed V and J ends, which lost 6 bases and 4 bases, there was a span of 10 bases. The germline V gene has CDR1 MDHEN and CDR2 SYDVKM. The CDR3 is CASSISRYEQYF. In nucleotides, the CDR3 is TGTGCCAGCAGCATTTCTAGGTACGAGCAGTACTTC.

V is TRBV28 and J is TRBJ2-7; the D gene could be TRBD1 or TRBD2 (5 bases each). Trimming stripped 2 bases from V and 6 bases from J, with 14 bases between. The CDR3 is made up of 14 amino acids. Germline CDR1 is MDHEN and CDR2 is SYDVKM. This chain's CDR3 is CASSLPGTAVEQYF. CDR3 coding DNA: TGTGCCAGCAGTTTACCCGGGACCGCCGTCGAGCAGTACTTC.

The count of this clone is one. This sequence joins TRBV19 and TRBJ2-2, with TRBD2 matching over 7 bases. Germline V gene sequence: CDR1 LNHDA, CDR2 SQIVND (reference sequence). CDR3 size: 15 residues. V lost 9 bases, J lost 5 bases, and 12 bases stayed unmatched. Written as DNA, the CDR3 is TGTGCCAGCCTATACCGGGACTACGGTACCGGGGAGCTGTTTTTT. Translated, it gives CASLYRDYGTGELFF.

V gene TRBV7-9 combines with J gene TRBJ1-1; 8 nucleotides align to TRBD1. J lost 4 bases, V lost 6 bases, and 7 bases had no gene match. CDR3 length: 14 amino acids. Germline V gene lookup returns CDR1 SEHNR and CDR2 FQNEAQ (reference sequence). The CDR3 here is CASSHTDRATEAFF. DNA for the CDR3: TGTGCCAGCAGTCACACGGACAGGGCCACTGAAGCTTTCTTT.